These 10 T cell receptor beta chains share one sample of origin, sequenced in a study of early T cells in non-severe SARS-CoV-2 infection. TCRdb reanalysed the 5' RACE reads using MiXCR and keeps one entry per CDR3 protein. The sample yields roughly 40,000 distinct CDR3 sequences, 10% to 15% seen once. The source material was whole blood. The receptors come from an adult who was a healthcare worker with PCR-confirmed SARS-CoV-2 infection or an uninfected control (not recorded which).

The chain is built from TRBV7-2 and TRBJ1-1; no firm D call. The V gene's germline CDR1 is SGHTA and CDR2 FQGNSA. CDR3 length: 15 amino acids. V was cut by 0 bases and J by 4 bases, with 12 bases left in between. CDR3 in DNA: TGTGCCAGCAGCTTAGCGCCCGGGTCTGGCACTGAAGCTTTCTTT. Translated: CASSLAPGSGTEAFF.

Many counts were recorded for this clonotype. The V call is TRBV10-3, the J call TRBJ2-4; 10 bases agree with TRBD2. With 4 bases clipped from V and 1 base from J, the junction kept 10 bases outside the gene matches. Germline V lookup: CDR1 ENHRY, CDR2 SYGVKD. This CDR3 has 18 residues. The CDR3, as DNA: TGTGCCATCAGTGGAATCCTAGCGGGAGAAGGGGCCAAAAACATTCAGTACTTC. It yields the protein CAISGILAGEGAKNIQYF.

CDR3: CASSKGLAGFRTDTQYF. CDR3 in DNA: TGCGCCAGCAGCAAAGGACTAGCGGGATTTCGTACAGATACGCAGTATTTT. The chain joins TRBV5-1 to TRBJ2-3; 12 nucleotides match TRBD2. Per germline, CDR1 SGHRS and CDR2 YFSETQ. V shed 4 bases, J shed 3 bases, and the junction held 9 bases outside the gene matches. This CDR3 spans 17 amino acids.

The rearrangement joins TRBV7-2 to TRBJ1-5; the D is unclear. The V end was cut by 2 bases, the J end by 4 bases, with 9 bases between. The CDR3 loop spans 14 amino acids. The germline V gene encodes CDR1 SGHTA and CDR2 FQGNSA. As DNA, the CDR3 is TGTGCCAGCAGCTTAATTACCGGAAATCAGCCCCAGCATTTT. Residues: CASSLITGNQPQHF.

The sample holds a few counts of this clonotype. V and J are TRBV15 and TRBJ2-7; 7 nucleotides line up with TRBD2. Germline values: CDR1 LNHNV, CDR2 YYDKDF (reference sequence). The J segment lost 7 bases and the V segment lost 8 bases, leaving 11 bases of the junction unmatched. The CDR3 runs 13 residues. The CDR3 nucleotides are TGTGCCACCTCCGAACTCCCCGGGAGGGAGCAGTACTTC. It translates to CATSELPGREQYF. Using reference TRBV15 and TRBJ2-7 for the parts outside the CDR3, the full variable domain is DAMVIQNPRYQVTQFGKPVTLSCSQTLNHNVMYWYQQKSSQAPKLLFHYYDKDFNNEADTPDNFQSRRPNTSFCFLDIRSPGLGDTAMYLCATSELPGREQYFGPGTRLTVT.

A few counts support this clonotype. The chain links TRBV20-1 to TRBJ2-7, with unresolved D. Germline V gene lookup returns CDR1 DFQATT and CDR2 SNEGSKA (reference sequence). This CDR3 region has 12 residues. Trimming removed 4 bases from V and 5 bases from J, with 12 bases in between. CDR3 amino acids: CSAKGFGNEQYF. Written as DNA, the CDR3 is TGCAGTGCTAAGGGTTTTGGCAACGAGCAGTACTTC.

This clonotype was recorded at least ten times. This rearrangement joins TRBV6-1 to TRBJ1-4; 7 nucleotides match TRBD1. Unmatched junction bases numbered 8, after V lost 6 bases and J lost 4 bases. Per germline, CDR1 MNHNS and CDR2 SASEGT. This CDR3 contains 15 residues. This chain's CDR3 is CASSRGGWSNEKLFF. CDR3 DNA: TGTGCCAGCAGCCGAGGGGGCTGGAGTAATGAAAAACTGTTTTTT.

This clonotype was detected only a few times. The V call is TRBV7-6, the J call TRBJ2-5; 7 bases align to TRBD2. CDR1 and CDR2 from the germline V gene are SGHVS and FNYEAQ. V gave up 5 bases and J gave up 3 bases; unmatched junction bases: 12. CDR3 length: 16 residues. CDR3 residues: CASSTRTRPTEETQYF. The CDR3 DNA sequence: TGTGCCAGCAGCACCCGGACTAGGCCCACTGAAGAGACCCAGTACTTC. The whole variable domain, remainder taken from reference TRBV7-6 and TRBJ2-5, is GAGVSQSPRYKVTKRGQDVALRCDPISGHVSLYWYRQALGQGPEFLTYFNYEAQQDKSGLPNDRFSAERPEGSISTLTIQRTEQRDSAMYRCASSTRTRPTEETQYFGPGTRLLVL.

This clonotype has at least ten counts. The chain joins TRBV6-5 to TRBJ2-1; 7 bases fit TRBD1. CDR3 length: 13 residues. The junction had 4 bases not matched to a gene; V was cut back by 2 bases and J by 9 bases. Germline V CDR1 and CDR2: MNHEY, SVGAGI. The CDR3 loop is CASSYAPGGEQFF. The CDR3, as DNA: TGTGCCAGCAGTTACGCGCCAGGGGGTGAGCAGTTCTTC.

The CDR3, as DNA: TGCAGTGCCAGCCGACTAGCGGGGAGCTCCTACGAGCAGTACTTC. Translating gives CSASRLAGSSYEQYF. The chain links TRBV20-1 to TRBJ2-7; TRBD2 matches 11 bases. This CDR3 is 15 amino acids long. Germline CDR1 and CDR2: DFQATT and SNEGSKA (reference sequence). V shed 6 bases, J shed 0 bases, and the junction held 7 bases outside the gene matches.